Below, one T cell receptor (beta chain) is given with its context. What it binds is unknown. This entry comes from a study of CD8 T cells in Susac syndrome. Broader study findings: It was acknowledged by the study that relatively few individuals were included in its TCR sequencing and HLA analysis.

Random hexamers were used to reverse transcribe about 0.5 to 1 ug of RNA. TCRdb redid the calling of the immunoSEQ multiplex PCR reads with MiXCR, one entry per CDR3 protein. The sample yields about 300,000 distinct CDR3 sequences, 90% to 95% seen once. Per germline, CDR1 DFQATT and CDR2 SNEGSKA (reference sequence). The CDR3 is 15 amino acids. After removal of 6 bases from V and 2 bases from J, the junction contained 7 bases not matched to a gene. Treatment-naive patients with stable or active relapsing-remitting disease served as multiple sclerosis controls. This TCR derives from a human donor with multiple sclerosis. This chain joins TRBV20-1 and TRBJ1-5, with TRBD1 matching 10 bases. Sequencing was performed on CD4+ T cells from PBMCs. CDR3 region: CSARDRGSRNQPQHF. Written as DNA, the CDR3 is TGCAGTGCGCGGGACAGGGGTTCGCGCAATCAGCCCCAGCATTTT.